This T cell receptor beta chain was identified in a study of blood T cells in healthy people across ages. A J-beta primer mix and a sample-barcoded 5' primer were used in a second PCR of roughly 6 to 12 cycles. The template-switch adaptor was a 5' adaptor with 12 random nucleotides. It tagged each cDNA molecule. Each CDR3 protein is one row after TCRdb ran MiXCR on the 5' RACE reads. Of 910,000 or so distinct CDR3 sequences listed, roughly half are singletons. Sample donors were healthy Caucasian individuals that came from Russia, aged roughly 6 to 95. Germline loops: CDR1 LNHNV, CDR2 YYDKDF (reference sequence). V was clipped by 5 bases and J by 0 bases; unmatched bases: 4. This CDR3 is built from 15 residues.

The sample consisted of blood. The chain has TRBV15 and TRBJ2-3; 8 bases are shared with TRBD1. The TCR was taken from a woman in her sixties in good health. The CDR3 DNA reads TGTGCCACCAGCTCTCGGACAGGGAGCACAGATACGCAGTATTTT. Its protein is CATSSRTGSTDTQYF.